The 29 T cell receptor beta chains reported below all come from one sample, sequenced in a study of beta chain features in type 1 diabetes. Whole-study findings and limits: There was a moderate but significant shortening of TCRB CDR3s in all four CD4+ subsets of Type 1 diabetes patients.

Investigators reverse transcribed all isolated RNA, so they sequenced expressed TCRB transcripts. The method was immunoSEQ multiplex PCR; TCRdb's version includes in-frame clones alone and lacks a portion of them. The data show roughly 700,000 clones, around 15% seen once. Their target antigens are unknown. Sequenced input: naive CD4+ T cells from blood. The receptors originated from a young man with type 1 diabetes.

This clone was seen a handful of times. The gene calls are TRBV30 and TRBJ2-3; 10 bases align to TRBD2. V was pared by 7 bases and J by 1 base, with 2 bases of the junction left unmatched. This CDR3 contains 13 residues. Germline lookup yields CDR1 GTSNPN and CDR2 SVGIG (reference sequence). CDR3 sequence (DNA): TGTGCCTCCGGGACTAGCGGCACAGATACGCAGTATTTT. Translated: CASGTSGTDTQYF. The complete variable domain, with remaining parts taken from reference TRBV30 and TRBJ2-3, reads SQTIHQWPATLVQPVGSPLSLECTVEGTSNPNLYWYRQAAGRGLQLLFYSVGIGQISSEVPQNLSASRPQDRQFILSSKKLLLSDSGFYLCASGTSGTDTQYFGPGTRLTVL.

As concerns this clone: Distinct nucleotide sequences in the sample also encode this CDR3. The chain joins TRBV9 to TRBJ2-3, with TRBD2 matching 8 bases. The CDR3 length is 15 residues. CDR1 and CDR2 (germline): SGDLS, YYNGEE. The V segment lost 2 bases and the J segment 2 bases; nucleotides outside the gene matches: 4. The CDR3 sequence is CASSVTGGSTDTQYF. The DNA for the CDR3 is TGTGCCAGCAGCGTCACGGGGGGGTCCACAGATACGCAGTATTTT.

This clone was observed a few times. CDR3 region: CASSWDTDSYEQFF. The CDR3, as DNA: TGCGCCAGCAGCTGGGATACAGACAGCTATGAGCAGTTCTTC. J is TRBJ2-1 and V is TRBV5-1, with D possibly matching TRBD1 (5 bases). This CDR3 is built from 14 residues. Trimming pared 3 bases from V and 8 bases from J, leaving 15 bases between. The germline V gene encodes CDR1 SGHRS and CDR2 YFSETQ.

This chain joins TRBV27 and TRBJ1-1; weak D call: TRBD1 (6 bases). Trimming left V 2 bases short and J 1 base short, with 11 bases between. The CDR3 sequence is 15 residues long. Germline V lookup: CDR1 MNHEY, CDR2 SMNVEV (reference sequence). The CDR3 protein is CASSLSLTGNTEAFF. In DNA form, the CDR3 reads TGTGCCAGCAGTTTAAGTCTGACAGGGAACACTGAAGCTTTCTTT.

The CDR3 nucleotides read TGTGCCAGCTCACCCCTTGGAGGCTACACCTTC. It yields the protein CASSPLGGYTF. The chain joins TRBV18 to TRBJ1-2, with D unclear. The CDR3 contains 11 residues. V was shortened by 3 bases and J by 8 bases, with 7 bases between the two germline ends. Germline V gene lookup returns CDR1 KGHSH and CDR2 LQKENI.

Of note for this clone: Other DNA sequences in the same sample also yield this CDR3. The V call is TRBV9, the J call TRBJ2-3; D gene unclear. The CDR3 consists of 14 residues. V lost 0 bases and J lost 0, with 5 bases in between. In germline, CDR1 is SGDLS, CDR2 YYNGEE. CDR3 in amino acids: CASSVGGSTDTQYF. DNA of the CDR3: TGTGCCAGCAGCGTAGGAGGTAGCACAGATACGCAGTATTTT.

This CDR3 is CASSRGLAVTDTQYF. The CDR3, as DNA: TGCGCCAGCAGCAGGGGACTAGCGGTCACAGATACGCAGTATTTT. The J gene is TRBJ2-3, the V gene TRBV5-1, with TRBD2 identical over 11 bases. This CDR3 region has 15 residues. CDR1 and CDR2 from the germline V gene are SGHRS and YFSETQ. Trimming at V came to 4 bases and at J to 2 bases, leaving 3 bases not matched to a gene. The full variable domain, in which reference TRBV5-1 and TRBJ2-3 provide the parts outside the CDR3, is KAGVTQTPRYLIKTRGQQVTLSCSPISGHRSVSWYQQTPGQGLQFLFEYFSETQRNKGNFPGRFSGRQFSNSRSEMNVSTLELGDSALYLCASSRGLAVTDTQYFGPGTRLTVL.

This clone turned up a few times. This chain uses TRBV6-5 with TRBJ1-2; perhaps TRBD1 as D (6 bases). Germline lookup yields CDR1 MNHEY and CDR2 SVGAGI. The CDR3 is 13 residues long. V was clipped by 5 bases and J by 3 bases, with 10 bases between them. CDR3 bases: TGTGCCAGCAGTCGACAGGATTACTATGGCTACACCTTC. It encodes CASSRQDYYGYTF.

V and J are TRBV2 and TRBJ2-2, with unresolved D. Trimming took 4 bases from V and 3 from J, leaving 12 bases between them. The CDR3 covers 15 residues. Germline values: CDR1 SNHLY, CDR2 FYNNEI. CDR3 nucleotide sequence: TGTGCCAGCAGTGTAGAGACCGCCGACACCGGGGAGCTGTTTTTT. It yields the protein CASSVETADTGELFF.

The chain carries TRBV5-1 and TRBJ1-4; 11 bases are shared with TRBD1. J was trimmed by 8 bases and V by 4 bases; bases with no gene match: 4. This CDR3 region has 14 residues. CDR1 and CDR2 from the germline V gene are SGHRS and YFSETQ. Here the CDR3 reads CASSPDRGREKLFF. As DNA, the CDR3 is TGCGCCAGCAGCCCGGACAGGGGGCGAGAAAAACTGTTTTTT.

This clone showed up just a few times. The V and J genes are TRBV7-2 and TRBJ1-2; the D is unclear. Trimming took off 5 bases at V and 2 bases at J, with 9 bases between the two ends. Germline CDR1 reads SGHTA; CDR2 reads FQGNSA. CDR3 length equals 13 residues. Here the CDR3 DNA reads TGTGCCAGCAGCCCGACCGACAACTATGGCTACACCTTC. This translates into CASSPTDNYGYTF. Full variable domain (remainder filled in from reference TRBV7-2 and TRBJ1-2): GAGVSQSPSNKVTEKGKDVELRCDPISGHTALYWYRQSLGQGLEFLIYFQGNSAPDKSGLPSDRFSAERTGGSVSTLTIQRTQQEDSAVYLCASSPTDNYGYTFGSGTRLTVV.

This clone has a handful of counts. The gene calls are TRBV5-1 and TRBJ1-1; unclear D gene. The CDR3 is made up of 13 amino acids. Between the trimmed V and J ends, which lost 5 bases and 4 bases, there was a span of 12 bases. Germline V gene sequence: CDR1 SGHRS, CDR2 YFSETQ. As DNA, the CDR3 is TGCGCCAGCAGTTCTAGCGGAACCACTGAAGCTTTCTTT. Its translation: CASSSSGTTEAFF.

The V call is TRBV11-2, the J call TRBJ2-1; 8 bases match TRBD1. The germline V gene has CDR1 SGHAT and CDR2 FQNNGV. The trim removed 1 base at V and 5 bases at J, leaving 7 bases unmatched. This CDR3 region has 16 residues. The CDR3 DNA reads TGTGCCAGCAGCTTAGGTGTGACAGGGGACCACAATGAGCAGTTCTTC. It encodes CASSLGVTGDHNEQFF.

The genes are TRBV6-5 and TRBJ1-1, with 9 bases identical to TRBD1. The CDR3 totals 16 residues. With V trimmed by 4 bases and J by 0 bases, 6 bases remained unmatched. Germline V gene lookup returns CDR1 MNHEY and CDR2 SVGAGI. Here the CDR3 reads CASSLGQGAMNTEAFF. CDR3 nucleotides: TGTGCCAGCAGTTTGGGACAGGGTGCTATGAACACTGAAGCTTTCTTT.

On this clone itself: Other DNA sequences within the sample encode an identical CDR3. This rearrangement joins TRBV7-2 to TRBJ1-4; D gene unclear. Germline values: CDR1 SGHTA, CDR2 FQGNSA. V was cut by 3 bases and J by 0 bases, with 5 bases left in between. The CDR3 contains 14 residues. The CDR3 DNA follows: TGTGCCAGCAGCTTCAGACCAACTAATGAAAAACTGTTTTTT. As protein: CASSFRPTNEKLFF. Filled out from reference TRBV7-2 and TRBJ1-4, the complete variable domain reads GAGVSQSPSNKVTEKGKDVELRCDPISGHTALYWYRQSLGQGLEFLIYFQGNSAPDKSGLPSDRFSAERTGGSVSTLTIQRTQQEDSAVYLCASSFRPTNEKLFFGSGTQLSVL.

V is TRBV6-5 and J is TRBJ2-3; D call uncertain. This CDR3 spans 13 amino acids. Trimming took off 6 bases at V and 2 bases at J, with 9 bases between the two ends. CDR1 and CDR2 from the germline V gene are MNHEY and SVGAGI. CDR3: CASRGQSTDTQYF. The CDR3 DNA reads TGTGCCAGCAGAGGCCAATCCACAGATACGCAGTATTTT.

As for this clone: The sample has other DNA sequences that encode this CDR3 too. CDR3 protein: CASSSGQSYNEQFF. The CDR3 DNA follows: TGTGCCAGCAGTTCGGGACAGAGCTACAATGAGCAGTTCTTC. The V gene is TRBV28, the J gene TRBJ2-1, with 7 bases aligning to TRBD1. The CDR3 loop spans 14 amino acids. Germline CDR1 reads MDHEN; CDR2 reads SYDVKM. With V trimmed by 4 bases and J by 3 bases, 3 bases remained unmatched.

The sample holds a few counts of this clone. DNA of the CDR3: TGCGCCAGCAGCTTGGTCCCCATCCACCAAGAGACCCAGTACTTC. It encodes CASSLVPIHQETQYF. The V and J genes are TRBV5-1 and TRBJ2-5; D gene uncertain. The V gene's germline CDR1 is SGHRS and CDR2 YFSETQ. The V end lost 0 bases, the J end lost 0 bases, and 9 bases lay between the germline ends. CDR3 length: 15 amino acids.

The CDR3 sequence is CAWSKGLTGETQYF. The CDR3 DNA sequence: TGTGCCTGGAGTAAAGGGCTCACGGGGGAGACCCAGTACTTC. V gene TRBV30 combines with J gene TRBJ2-5; TRBD2 might be the D (5 bases). From germline, CDR1 is GTSNPN and CDR2 SVGIG (reference sequence). The CDR3 extends over 14 amino acids. V lost 2 bases and J 5 bases, leaving 15 bases between the germline ends.

This clone was seen only a few times. The chain uses TRBV6-5 and TRBJ2-1, with TRBD2 identical over 7 bases. The CDR3 has 15 amino acids. After removal of 5 bases from V and 8 bases from J, the junction contained 12 bases not matched to a gene. Germline values: CDR1 MNHEY, CDR2 SVGAGI. The CDR3 nucleotides read TGTGCCAGCAGTACTCGACTAGCCGTCCTGGATGAGCAGTTCTTC. As protein: CASSTRLAVLDEQFF.

This clone was recorded a few times. The CDR3 DNA sequence: TGTGCCAGCAGCTTGGGACGGGGGCCAGGGGAGACCCAGTACTTC. Protein: CASSLGRGPGETQYF. The chain has TRBV7-2 and TRBJ2-5, with D perhaps given as TRBD1 or TRBD2 (6 bases each). The CDR3 consists of 15 residues. Between the trimmed V and J ends, which lost 3 bases and 5 bases, there was a span of 16 bases. CDR1 and CDR2 (germline): SGHTA, FQGNSA.

This clone was detected only a few times. The sample carries other DNA sequences with the same CDR3. CDR3 DNA: TGTGCCTGGACAGGAACAGATACGCAGTATTTT. The encoded protein is CAWTGTDTQYF. The gene calls are TRBV30 and TRBJ2-3, with D hard to call. This CDR3 region has 11 residues. Trimming pared 4 bases from V and 3 bases from J, leaving 5 bases between. Germline V gene sequence: CDR1 GTSNPN, CDR2 SVGIG (reference sequence).

In its sample, this clone was seen a few times. The chain uses TRBV11-2 and TRBJ2-1; 8 bases agree with TRBD2. V lost 5 bases, J lost 9 bases, and 6 bases stayed unmatched. The CDR3 length is 13 residues. The germline V gene has CDR1 SGHAT and CDR2 FQNNGV. CDR3 loop: CASSTAGGTEQFF. The CDR3 DNA is TGTGCCAGCAGCACGGCGGGGGGCACTGAGCAGTTCTTC.

This clone was recorded a few times. The chain uses TRBV30 and TRBJ1-3, with D uncertain. V lost 0 bases and J lost 3, with 12 bases in between. The germline CDR1 and CDR2 sequences are GTSNPN and SVGIG (reference sequence). This CDR3 has 15 residues. CDR3 sequence (DNA): TGTGCCTGGAGTGTACTGGAGGTTTATGGAAACACCATATATTTT. Amino acids: CAWSVLEVYGNTIYF.

The chain is built from TRBV30 and TRBJ2-6; D is possibly TRBD1 or TRBD2 (6 bases each). Trimming removed 4 bases at V and 0 bases at J, with 19 bases between. Germline-derived CDR1 and CDR2 are GTSNPN and SVGIG (reference sequence). The CDR3 contains 18 residues. For the CDR3, the DNA is TGTGCCTGGAAAGGGGGGTTAGCGACTAGCTCTGGGGCCAACGTCCTGACTTTC. Encoded protein: CAWKGGLATSSGANVLTF.

This clone was detected a few times. V and J are TRBV2 and TRBJ1-2, with TRBD1 matching over 8 bases. After removal of 7 bases from V and 7 bases from J, the junction contained 11 bases not matched to a gene. Germline V lookup: CDR1 SNHLY, CDR2 FYNNEI. The CDR3 is 14 amino acids. The CDR3 DNA follows: TGTGCCAGCAATATAGGGACAGGAGGGTCTGGCTACACCTTC. Its protein is CASNIGTGGSGYTF.

The sample holds a few counts of this clone. The J gene is TRBJ2-7, the V gene TRBV27, with TRBD1 matching over 8 bases. The CDR3 is 15 residues long. Germline loops: CDR1 MNHEY, CDR2 SMNVEV (reference sequence). J was trimmed by 0 bases and V by 6 bases; bases with no gene match: 7. The CDR3 is CASSPRTGSSYEQYF. The CDR3 coding sequence is TGTGCCAGCAGCCCGAGGACAGGGAGCTCCTACGAGCAGTACTTC.

The rearrangement links TRBV19 to TRBJ1-1; 10 bases are a match to TRBD1. CDR1 and CDR2 from the germline V gene are LNHDA and SQIVND (reference sequence). V was pared by 3 bases and J by 3 bases, with 7 bases of the junction left unmatched. The CDR3 spans 16 residues. CDR3 bases: TGTGCCAGTAGTATCTCGGGACAGGGGTCGTACACTGAAGCTTTCTTT. It encodes CASSISGQGSYTEAFF.

A few counts support this clone. V and J are TRBV5-1 and TRBJ2-1; D gene ambiguous. The germline V gene has CDR1 SGHRS and CDR2 YFSETQ. The CDR3 is made up of 10 amino acids. V shed 5 bases and J shed 5 bases, with 2 bases lying between them. CDR3 residues: CASSNNEQFF. The CDR3 DNA follows: TGCGCCAGCAGTAACAATGAGCAGTTCTTC.